Following are 31 T cell receptor beta chains from one sample sequenced in a study of response to subunit inactivated influenza vaccine. TCRdb reanalysed the RT-PCR reads using MiXCR and keeps one entry per CDR3 protein. The data show about 700,000 distinct CDR3 sequences, 11% to 15% seen once. The sample in question was PBMCs from blood, obtained approximately 15 days before vaccination. The receptor set was obtained from a man aged 50 to 59 who received an inactivated influenza vaccine.

The chain combines TRBV7-2 with TRBJ1-2; a possible D gene is TRBD1 (5 bases). CDR3 length equals 14 residues. V was pared by 5 bases and J by 2 bases, with 12 bases between. Germline CDR1 SGHTA, CDR2 FQGNSA. CDR3 bases: TGTGCCAGCAGCCCGAGGGACGGGAACTATGGCTACACCTTC. Its translation is CASSPRDGNYGYTF.

The genes are TRBV2 and TRBJ2-3; TRBD2 matches 7 bases. V trimming: 2 bases; J trimming: 0 bases; junction bases outside the gene matches: 5. The CDR3 has 16 amino acids. Germline values: CDR1 SNHLY, CDR2 FYNNEI. The CDR3 sequence: CASSERLADSTDTQYF. CDR3 nucleotide sequence: TGTGCCAGCAGTGAAAGGCTAGCGGACAGCACAGATACGCAGTATTTT.

This clonotype occurred a few times. The rearrangement uses TRBV3-1 and TRBJ2-2; 7 bases line up with TRBD1. Germline V CDR1 and CDR2: LGHDT, YNNKEL (reference sequence). Germline trimming cut 6 bases from V and 6 bases from J; bases unmatched to any gene: 10. CDR3 size: 15 residues. The CDR3 nucleotides are TGTGCCAGCAGTCTATCCACAGGGGCGGCCGGGGAGCTGTTTTTT. Protein sequence: CASSLSTGAAGELFF.

This clonotype was observed at least ten times. J is TRBJ2-1 and V is TRBV29-1; D is perhaps TRBD2 (6 bases). The V gene's germline CDR1 is SQVTM and CDR2 ANQGSEA. V was pared by 4 bases and J by 9 bases, with 10 bases between. The CDR3 consists of 11 residues. The CDR3 loop is CSVGTIGEQFF. The CDR3 nucleotides read TGCAGCGTTGGGACTATTGGTGAGCAGTTCTTC.

This chain joins TRBV6-1 and TRBJ2-1; 10 nucleotides line up with TRBD1. CDR1 is MNHNS, CDR2 SASEGT, per germline. CDR3 length equals 14 residues. The V gene end was trimmed by 4 bases and the J gene end by 8 bases; junction bases not matched to a gene: 5. For the CDR3, the DNA is TGTGCCAGCAGTGGGCGGGGGACAGGGGATGAGCAGTTCTTC. As protein: CASSGRGTGDEQFF.

The rearrangement uses TRBV7-9 and TRBJ2-3; D possibly uses TRBD1 or TRBD2 (5 bases each). The CDR3 consists of 14 residues. The germline V gene has CDR1 SEHNR and CDR2 FQNEAQ (reference sequence). V was clipped by 4 bases and J by 4 bases, with 12 bases between them. The CDR3 protein is CASSSTGRSDTQYF. The CDR3, as DNA: TGTGCCAGCAGCTCGACGGGACGATCAGATACGCAGTATTTT.

This clonotype was picked up a small number of times. The genes are TRBV11-2 and TRBJ2-1; D is undetermined. CDR1 is SGHAT, CDR2 FQNNGV, per germline. V was cut by 5 bases and J by 8 bases, with 10 bases left in between. The CDR3 loop spans 12 amino acids. The CDR3 DNA is TGTGCCAGCAGCCGCGGACCGGATGAGCAGTTCTTC. It specifies CASSRGPDEQFF. Full variable domain (outside the CDR3, taken from reference TRBV11-2 and TRBJ2-1): EAGVAQSPRYKIIEKRQSVAFWCNPISGHATLYWYQQILGQGPKLLIQFQNNGVVDDSQLPKDRFSAERLKGVDSTLKIQPAKLEDSAVYLCASSRGPDEQFFGPGTRLTVL.

The J gene is TRBJ2-7, the V gene TRBV6-2 or TRBV6-3; TRBD1 matches 10 bases. CDR3 size: 16 residues. The ends lost 7 bases at V and 2 bases at J; junction bases unmatched: 11. Germline loops: CDR1 MNHEY, CDR2 SVGEGT. The CDR3 DNA follows: TGTGCCAGCAAGAGACCGGGACAGGGGTTTACCTACGAGCAGTACTTC. It codes for CASKRPGQGFTYEQYF.

The gene calls are TRBV28 and TRBJ2-7; no definite D call. Per the germline V gene, CDR1 is MDHEN and CDR2 is SYDVKM. This CDR3 comprises 14 residues. V dropped 2 bases and J dropped 7 bases, with 15 bases sitting between them. For the CDR3, the DNA is TGTGCCAGCAGTTTAAAGTCTCCGACTCCGGAGCAGTACTTC. Protein: CASSLKSPTPEQYF.

The chain has TRBV4-2 and TRBJ2-1; 8 bases line up with TRBD2. V was clipped by 4 bases and J by 4 bases; unmatched bases: 12. CDR1 is LGHNA, CDR2 YNFKEQ, per germline. The CDR3 runs 17 residues. The CDR3 sequence: CASSPTWGAGGYNEQFF. The CDR3 coding sequence is TGTGCCAGCAGCCCCACCTGGGGGGCGGGGGGTTACAATGAGCAGTTCTTC.

The chain couples TRBV20-1 to TRBJ2-7, with a tentative D call TRBD2 (6 bases). This CDR3 is built from 14 residues. V lost 6 bases, J lost 3 bases, and 18 bases lay in between. Germline values: CDR1 DFQATT, CDR2 SNEGSKA (reference sequence). CDR3 nucleotide sequence: TGCAGTGCGCTCCCGGGAGCCTCAAACTACGAGCAGTACTTC. The encoded protein is CSALPGASNYEQYF.

V is TRBV7-2 and J is TRBJ2-7, with D unclear. With 1 base removed from V and 7 bases from J, the gap between germline ends came to 14 bases. The CDR3 loop spans 14 amino acids. Germline values: CDR1 SGHTA, CDR2 FQGNSA. The CDR3 is CASSLVVATREQYF. In nucleotides, the CDR3 is TGTGCCAGCAGCTTAGTTGTCGCAACAAGAGAGCAGTACTTC.

The gene calls are TRBV4-2 and TRBJ2-5; D tentatively fits TRBD1 or TRBD2 (7 bases each). V lost 4 bases, J lost 5 bases, and 17 bases lay in between. CDR3 length equals 15 residues. Germline values: CDR1 LGHNA, CDR2 YNFKEQ. The CDR3 DNA sequence: TGTGCCAGCAGCCTACGACAGGGAGGGATGGAGACCCAGTACTTC. The encoded protein is CASSLRQGGMETQYF.

The sample holds many counts of this clonotype. The chain uses TRBV24-1 and TRBJ2-2; D gene ambiguous. CDR1 and CDR2 from the germline V gene are KGHDR and SFDVKD. CDR3 length equals 15 residues. Trimming removed 4 bases from V and 5 bases from J, with 13 bases in between. CDR3 nucleotides: TGTGCCACCAGTGACCCTACTACTTCGACCGGGGAGCTGTTTTTT. Encoded protein: CATSDPTTSTGELFF.

The chain recombines TRBV3-1 with TRBJ2-7; D remains ambiguous. V was cut by 0 bases and J by 7 bases, with 7 bases left in between. CDR3 length: 12 amino acids. The germline gives CDR1 LGHDT, CDR2 YNNKEL (reference sequence). The CDR3 region has the DNA TGTGCCAGCAGCCAAGATGGTCCGGAGCAGTACTTC. It encodes CASSQDGPEQYF.

V and J are TRBV11-2 and TRBJ2-7; possible D gene TRBD1, 6 bases. The V gene lost 1 base and the J gene lost 3 bases, with 22 bases spanning the gap. From germline, CDR1 is SGHAT and CDR2 FQNNGV. CDR3 size: 18 residues. The CDR3 is CASSLVQGRYPSYYEQYF. The CDR3 DNA reads TGTGCCAGCAGCTTAGTACAGGGACGATATCCTTCCTACTACGAGCAGTACTTC.

This clonotype came up a few times. This chain uses TRBV14 with TRBJ1-1, with a possible D match to TRBD1 (6 bases). The CDR3 is 12 residues long. CDR1 and CDR2 from the germline V gene are SGHDN and FVKESK. V was cut by 4 bases and J by 10 bases, with 13 bases left in between. In DNA, the CDR3 is TGTGCCAGCAGCCGACTGGACAGCCGAGCTTTCTTT. Translating it yields CASSRLDSRAFF.

There are a few counts of this clonotype. This rearrangement joins TRBV6-2 or TRBV6-3 to TRBJ1-5, with 7 bases identical to TRBD1. CDR1 MNHEY and CDR2 SVGEGT come from the germline V gene. Trimming took 6 bases from V and 7 from J; bases not matched to a gene: 9. The CDR3 loop spans 14 amino acids. The CDR3 here is CASRQQGTGQPQHF. In nucleotides, the CDR3 is TGTGCCAGCAGGCAACAGGGGACGGGGCAGCCCCAGCATTTT.

The J gene is TRBJ1-1, the V gene TRBV5-1, with 7 nucleotides matching TRBD1. Germline CDR1 reads SGHRS; CDR2 reads YFSETQ. V was pared by 4 bases and J by 5 bases, with 11 bases of the junction left unmatched. The CDR3 covers 15 residues. In DNA form, the CDR3 reads TGCGCCAGCAGCACTAACAGGGGAAGTGGGACTGAAGCTTTCTTT. As protein: CASSTNRGSGTEAFF.

Many counts were recorded for this clonotype. The chain employs TRBV5-1 and TRBJ2-1; 9 bases agree with TRBD1. Germline CDR1 SGHRS, CDR2 YFSETQ. V shed 7 bases and J 2 bases; nucleotides not matched to a gene: 4. This CDR3 region has 14 residues. The CDR3 DNA reads as TGCGCCAGCCGATGGGACAGGGCCTACAATGAGCAGTTCTTC. It is translated as CASRWDRAYNEQFF.

This clonotype was seen ten or more times. The chain recombines TRBV5-1 with TRBJ2-1, with D hard to call. Looked up from germline, CDR1 is SGHRS and CDR2 is YFSETQ. Trimming took off 1 base at V and 3 bases at J, with 2 bases between the two ends. The CDR3 runs 12 residues. In DNA form, the CDR3 reads TGCGCCAGCAGCTTGAACTACAATGAGCAGTTCTTC. Translating gives CASSLNYNEQFF.

The chain combines TRBV28 with TRBJ2-5; tentative D call: TRBD1 (6 bases). This CDR3 has 14 residues. V lost 3 bases and J 3 bases, leaving 11 bases between the germline ends. From germline, CDR1 is MDHEN and CDR2 SYDVKM. CDR3 sequence (DNA): TGTGCCAGCAGTTTGAGGACAGTAAAAGAGACCCAGTACTTC. It codes for CASSLRTVKETQYF.

CDR3 DNA sequence: TGTGCCAGCCGGGAGGGGGCCAACGTCCTGACTTTC. It translates to CASREGANVLTF. This sequence joins TRBV3-1 and TRBJ2-6; a possible D gene is TRBD2 (6 bases). The CDR3 extends over 12 amino acids. V was cut by 8 bases and J by 4 bases, with 6 bases left in between. CDR1 is LGHDT and CDR2 is YNNKEL in the germline V gene (reference sequence).

This clonotype was seen a few times. The chain employs TRBV7-2 and TRBJ1-2; TRBD1 matches 9 bases. Germline V gene lookup returns CDR1 SGHTA and CDR2 FQGNSA. This CDR3 comprises 17 residues. The V segment lost 5 bases and the J segment 3 bases; nucleotides outside the gene matches: 13. The CDR3 DNA follows: TGTGCCAGCAGCCTTCTCGGGACAGGGAGCGCGGACTATGGCTACACCTTC. The encoded protein is CASSLLGTGSADYGYTF.

V and J are TRBV20-1 and TRBJ2-5, with 9 positions matching TRBD2. Unmatched junction bases numbered 11, after V lost 4 bases and J lost 5 bases. Germline V gives CDR1 DFQATT, CDR2 SNEGSKA (reference sequence). This CDR3 spans 15 amino acids. CDR3 bases: TGCAGTGCTATGCCTCTCACAGCGGGAGGTGAGACCCAGTACTTC. Translated, it gives CSAMPLTAGGETQYF.

The rearrangement links TRBV20-1 to TRBJ1-2, with TRBD1 matching 11 bases. Germline assignment: CDR1 DFQATT and CDR2 SNEGSKA (reference sequence). V dropped 4 bases and J dropped 9; count of bases not matched to a gene: 10. The CDR3 covers 14 residues. CDR3 sequence: CSAIDPGQGASYTF. CDR3 nucleotide sequence: TGCAGTGCTATTGACCCCGGACAGGGGGCTAGCTACACCTTC.

This rearrangement joins TRBV6-2 or TRBV6-3 to TRBJ1-1; TRBD1 aligns across 7 bases. Germline V CDR1 and CDR2: MNHEY, SVGEGT. CDR3 length equals 16 residues. The V and J ends lost 2 bases and 0 bases, in that order; junction bases with no gene match: 6. The DNA of the CDR3 is TGTGCCAGCAGTTACGCGCCGGACAGGATGAACACTGAAGCTTTCTTT. Residues: CASSYAPDRMNTEAFF.

This clonotype was observed a handful of times. The chain has TRBV6-2 or TRBV6-3 and TRBJ1-5, with TRBD1 matching over 8 bases. Germline V gives CDR1 MNHEY, CDR2 SVGEGT. This CDR3 region has 15 residues. V was pared by 4 bases and J by 7 bases, with 9 bases of the junction left unmatched. The CDR3 coding sequence is TGTGCCAGCAGTTCAAGGACAGGGACCAGGCAGCCCCAGCATTTT. Protein: CASSSRTGTRQPQHF.

This chain uses TRBV6-2 or TRBV6-3 with TRBJ2-1; 7 bases map to TRBD1. J lost 0 bases, V lost 7 bases, and 9 bases had no gene match. The CDR3 sequence is 16 residues long. CDR1 is MNHEY, CDR2 SVGEGT, per germline. In DNA form, the CDR3 reads TGTGCCAGCACCCAGGGACAGCTGATCTCCTACAATGAGCAGTTCTTC. Translated, it gives CASTQGQLISYNEQFF.

The chain uses TRBV5-1 and TRBJ2-7; D is possibly TRBD1 (5 bases). Trimming removed 5 bases from V and 1 base from J, with 10 bases in between. This CDR3 comprises 13 residues. In germline, CDR1 is SGHRS, CDR2 YFSETQ. CDR3: CASRKTDSYEQYF. CDR3 DNA sequence: TGCGCCAGCAGAAAGACAGATTCCTACGAGCAGTACTTC. The full variable domain, rest sourced from reference TRBV5-1 and TRBJ2-7, is KAGVTQTPRYLIKTRGQQVTLSCSPISGHRSVSWYQQTPGQGLQFLFEYFSETQRNKGNFPGRFSGRQFSNSRSEMNVSTLELGDSALYLCASRKTDSYEQYFGPGTRLTVT.

The chain employs TRBV12-3 or TRBV12-4 and TRBJ1-6, with D uncertain. The CDR3 covers 13 residues. Trimming pared 1 base from V and 9 bases from J, leaving 7 bases between. Written as DNA, the CDR3 is TGTGCCAGCAGTTTAGTTGTGAGTTCACCCCTCCACTTT. Its protein is CASSLVVSSPLHF.